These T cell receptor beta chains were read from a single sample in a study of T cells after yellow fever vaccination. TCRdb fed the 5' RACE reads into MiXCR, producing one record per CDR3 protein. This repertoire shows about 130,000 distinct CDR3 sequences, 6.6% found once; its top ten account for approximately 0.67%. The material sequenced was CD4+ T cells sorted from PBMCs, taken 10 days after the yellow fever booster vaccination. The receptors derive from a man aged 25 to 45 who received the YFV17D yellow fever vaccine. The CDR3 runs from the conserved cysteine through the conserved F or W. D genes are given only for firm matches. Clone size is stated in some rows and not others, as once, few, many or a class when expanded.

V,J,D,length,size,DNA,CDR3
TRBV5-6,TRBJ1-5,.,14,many,TGTGCCAGCAGCTTGGAACGTACCTATCAGCCCCAGCATTTT,CASSLERTYQPQHF
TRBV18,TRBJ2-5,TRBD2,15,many,TGTGCCAGCTCACCAGGGACTAGCGGGAAAGAGACCCAGTACTTC,CASSPGTSGKETQYF
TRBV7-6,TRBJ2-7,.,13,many,TGTGCCAGCAGCTTTGAACCAGCAAGCGGGCAGTACTTC,CASSFEPASGQYF
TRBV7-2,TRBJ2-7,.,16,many,TGTGCCAGCAGCTTAGTTGGGGCGGGGGCCTCCTACGAGCAGTACTTC,CASSLVGAGASYEQYF
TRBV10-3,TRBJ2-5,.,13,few,TGTGCCATCAGTGAGTCGGGCACAGAGACCCAGTACTTC,CAISESGTETQYF
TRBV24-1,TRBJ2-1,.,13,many,TGTGCCACCAGTGCCCTGACAGGAAATGAGCAGTTCTTC,CATSALTGNEQFF
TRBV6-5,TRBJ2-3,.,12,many,TGTGCCAGCAGCTTAACAGGGCGGACGCAGTATTTT,CASSLTGRTQYF
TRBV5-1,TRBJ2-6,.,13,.,TGCGCCAGCAAGGGCTCTGGGGCCAACGTCCTGACTTTC,CASKGSGANVLTF
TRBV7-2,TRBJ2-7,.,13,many,TGTGCCAGCAGCACAGGAGGAACCTACGAGCAGTACTTC,CASSTGGTYEQYF
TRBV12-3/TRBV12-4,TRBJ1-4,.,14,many,TGTGCCAGCAGTTTACAGGGTAAAGGTGAAAAACTGTTTTTT,CASSLQGKGEKLFF
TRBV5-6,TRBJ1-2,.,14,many,TGTGCCAGCAGCCTAAGGGTGGGGTCAGGCGGCTACACCTTC,CASSLRVGSGGYTF
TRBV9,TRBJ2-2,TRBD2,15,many,TGTGCCAGCAGCGTTAGTAGCGGGCCTCCCGGGGAGCTGTTTTTT,CASSVSSGPPGELFF
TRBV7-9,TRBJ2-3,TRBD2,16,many,TGTGCCAGCAGCATGACTAGCGGGAGCGGCACAGATACGCAGTATTTT,CASSMTSGSGTDTQYF
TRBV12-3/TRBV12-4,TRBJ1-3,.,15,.,TGTGCCAGCAGTCGCTCAGCTTTCTCTGGAAACACCATATATTTT,CASSRSAFSGNTIYF
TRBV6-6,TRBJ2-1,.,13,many,TGTGCCAGCAGTTCGACAGTTTACAATGAGCAGTTCTTC,CASSSTVYNEQFF
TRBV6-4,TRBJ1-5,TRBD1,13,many,TGTGCCAGCAGCAAGGACAGGGATCAGCCCCAGCATTTT,CASSKDRDQPQHF
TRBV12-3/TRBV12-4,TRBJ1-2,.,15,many,TGTGCCAGCCGAGGCGGGGGCTGGGTTAGCTATGGCTACACCTTC,CASRGGGWVSYGYTF
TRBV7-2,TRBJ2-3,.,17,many,TGTGCCAGCAGCTCCCTGACTAGTCTTCCTAGCACAGATACGCAGTATTTT,CASSSLTSLPSTDTQYF
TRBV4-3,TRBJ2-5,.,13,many,TGCGCCAGCAGCCAAGACTGGGAGGAGACCCAGTACTTC,CASSQDWEETQYF
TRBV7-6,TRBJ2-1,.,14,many,TGTGCCAGCAGCTTAGTGACAGCAGGGAGTGAGCAGTTCTTC,CASSLVTAGSEQFF
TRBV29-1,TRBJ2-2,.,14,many,TGCAGCGTTGCACACGTAACGAACACCGGGGAGCTGTTTTTT,CSVAHVTNTGELFF
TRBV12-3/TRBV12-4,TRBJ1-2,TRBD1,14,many,TGTGCCAGCAGTGCCGACAGGGGACCTTATGGCTACACCTTC,CASSADRGPYGYTF
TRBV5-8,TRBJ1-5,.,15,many,TGTGCCAGCAGCAGGATGGGCGGCAGCAATCAGCCCCAGCATTTT,CASSRMGGSNQPQHF
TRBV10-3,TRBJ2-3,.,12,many,TGTGCCATCAGGACCCAGGGGGATACGCAGTATTTT,CAIRTQGDTQYF
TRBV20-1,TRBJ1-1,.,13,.,TGCAGTGCCCGGGACGGGGGGTTCACTGAAGCTTTCTTT,CSARDGGFTEAFF
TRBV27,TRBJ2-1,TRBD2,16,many,TGTGCCAGCAGTTGGAGAGGACTAGCGGGGCGCACTGAGCAGTTCTTC,CASSWRGLAGRTEQFF
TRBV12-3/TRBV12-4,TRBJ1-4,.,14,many,TGTGCCAGCCGGGAAGGGGTAACTAATGAAAAACTGTTTTTT,CASREGVTNEKLFF
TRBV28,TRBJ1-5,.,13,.,TGTGCCAGCAGTCCGGGGTTGGATCAGCCCCAGCATTTT,CASSPGLDQPQHF
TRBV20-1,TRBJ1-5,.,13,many,TGCAGTGCTAGATCCGGGGTCAATCAGCCCCAGCATTTT,CSARSGVNQPQHF
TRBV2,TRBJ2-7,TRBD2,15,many,TGTGCCAGCAGTGACCCCAGCGGGAGGTTCTACGAGCAGTACTTC,CASSDPSGRFYEQYF
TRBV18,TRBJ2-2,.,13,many,TGTGCCAGCTCAGTAATGAAGTCCGGGGAGCTGTTTTTT,CASSVMKSGELFF
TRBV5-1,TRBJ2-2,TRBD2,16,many,TGCGCCAGCAGCCCGGGGGGGGCTAAGAACACCGGGGAGCTGTTTTTT,CASSPGGAKNTGELFF
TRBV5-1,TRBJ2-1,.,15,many,TGCGCCAGCTCCACCAAGGCCGTTCTAAGAAATGAGCAGTTCTTC,CASSTKAVLRNEQFF
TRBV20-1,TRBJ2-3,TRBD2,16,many,TGCAGTGCTGTTACTAGCGGGAGGACTTTGAGAGATACGCAGTATTTT,CSAVTSGRTLRDTQYF
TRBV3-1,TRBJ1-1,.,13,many,TGTGCCAGCAGCCCTTTTGTGAACACTGAAGCTTTCTTT,CASSPFVNTEAFF
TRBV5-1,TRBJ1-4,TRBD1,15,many,TGCGCCAGCAGCAGGGACAGAGCAACTAATGAAAAACTGTTTTTT,CASSRDRATNEKLFF
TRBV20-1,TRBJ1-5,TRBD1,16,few,TGCAGTGCTAGAGGAGGAGGGGGCAGTGGCAATCAGCCCCAGCATTTT,CSARGGGGSGNQPQHF